This section outlines one T cell receptor (beta chain) sequence together with its context. Methods used by the authors: For nucleated cells, counts were estimated from reference gene primer amplification. Some clones are missing from TCRdb's copy, which holds only in-frame ones; the method was immunoSEQ multiplex PCR. For V, J and clone size, that table is used; D and trimming come from the DNA. This table holds 65,000 to 80,000 clones, 80% to 90% found once. The data stem from a study of blood T cell repertoires in COVID-19. At the level of the study: Donors in the United States, Italy and Spain gave samples during acute or convalescent COVID-19. In each case, the material was cDNA or gDNA derived from T cells, B-cell-depleted T cells, or PBMCs.

The V gene lost 5 bases and the J gene lost 7 bases, with 15 bases spanning the gap. This CDR3 has 14 amino acids. CDR1 SGHTA and CDR2 FQGTGA come from the germline V gene. The TCR sequence derives from an elderly man in a cohort sampled during active COVID-19. The J gene is TRBJ2-1, the V gene TRBV7-3; D might be TRBD2 (6 bases). Sequenced: peripheral blood. CDR3 sequence: CASSPVGGKNEQFF. The CDR3 nucleotides read TGTGCCAGCAGCCCCGTCGGGGGAAAAAATGAGCAGTTCTTC.